The 24 T cell receptor beta chains reported below all come from one sample, sequenced in a study of regulatory T cells in long-lasting Graves disease. Stated time point: newly diagnosed GD, antithyroid drugs for less than 3 months. Construction of the TCR library relied on RNA isolated from PBMCs. For TCR beta, libraries came from iRepertoire HTBI primers and Arm-PCR of CDR3 regions. TCRdb reanalysed the multiplex PCR reads using MiXCR and keeps one entry per CDR3 protein. The sample gives about 620,000 distinct CDR3 sequences, under 20% of which show up once; 18% is in the top ten. In addition, the sample was reused for a study of T cells in Graves' hyperthyroidism and ophthalmopathy.

The specimen comprised peripheral blood mononuclear cells (PBMCs), sampled at new diagnosis, from a patient treated with antithyroid drugs. The receptors stem from a woman in her twenties or thirties with Graves disease.

This clonotype was seen ten or more times. The rearrangement uses TRBV27 and TRBJ1-5, with no clear D. This CDR3 has 13 residues. Trimming took off 3 bases at V and 5 bases at J, with 8 bases between the two ends. Germline V gene sequence: CDR1 MNHEY, CDR2 SMNVEV (reference sequence). The CDR3 loop reads CASSFRGHQPQHF. CDR3 nucleotide sequence: TGTGCCAGCAGTTTTCGAGGACATCAGCCCCAGCATTTT.

J is TRBJ1-5 and V is TRBV30; 8 positions match TRBD1. CDR3 length: 13 amino acids. J gave up 3 bases and V 3 bases, and 1 base lay outside the gene matches. Germline V gene sequence: CDR1 GTSNPN, CDR2 SVGIG (reference sequence). The CDR3 reads CAWRGQVNQPQHF. The CDR3 DNA sequence: TGTGCCTGGAGGGGACAGGTCAATCAGCCCCAGCATTTT.

This clonotype was recorded at least ten times. J is TRBJ1-6 and V is TRBV7-6; D is undetermined. The germline gives CDR1 SGHVS, CDR2 FNYEAQ. This CDR3 region has 13 residues. Trimming cost V 7 bases and J 6 bases, with 10 bases left between them. The DNA for the CDR3 is TGTGCCAGCAAGACGATGAGTAATTCACCCCTCCACTTT. Its protein product is CASKTMSNSPLHF.

This chain links TRBV3-1 with TRBJ2-3; D uncertain. The germline gives CDR1 LGHDT, CDR2 YNNKEL (reference sequence). The CDR3 totals 14 residues. Trimming cost V 2 bases and J 0 bases, with 6 bases left between them. CDR3 amino acids: CASSQRPSTDTQYF. The CDR3 DNA follows: TGTGCCAGCAGCCAACGACCCAGCACAGATACGCAGTATTTT.

A remark on this clonotype: This sequence may be a read error, since a much larger clone differs from it by one base. This rearrangement joins TRBV28 to TRBJ1-1; D gene unclear. Trimming left V 2 bases short and J 7 bases short, with 11 bases between. Per the germline V gene, CDR1 is MDHEN and CDR2 is SYDVKM. The CDR3 length is 13 residues. The CDR3 DNA follows: TGTGCCAGCAGTTTACATGTCGGGGTTGAAGCTTTCTTT. Amino acid sequence: CASSLHVGVEAFF. Variable domain in full (rest from reference TRBV28 and TRBJ1-1): DVKVTQSSRYLVKRTGEKVFLECVQDMDHENMFWYRQDPGLGLRLIYFSYDVKMKEKGDIPEGYSVSREKKERFSLILESASTNQTSMYLCASSLHVGVEAFFGQGTRLTVV.

This chain uses TRBV7-8 with TRBJ2-4; D not certain. The CDR3 runs 13 residues. The germline gives CDR1 SGHVS, CDR2 FQNEAQ. Deletions cut 8 bases from V and 7 bases from J, with 15 bases between. The CDR3 sequence is CASRGRAGNIQYF. As DNA, the CDR3 is TGTGCCAGCCGTGGCCGGGCCGGGAACATTCAGTACTTC.

This clonotype has at least ten counts. This chain connects TRBV11-3 to TRBJ2-5, with D tentatively TRBD1 or TRBD2 (5 bases each). The CDR3 has 15 amino acids. V lost 4 bases and J lost 2, with 14 bases in between. Per germline, CDR1 SGHNT and CDR2 YENEEA. The CDR3 region has the DNA TGTGCCAGCAGCTCAGCCCGGGACCTTCAAGAGACCCAGTACTTC. Protein product: CASSSARDLQETQYF.

The chain is built from TRBV25-1 and TRBJ2-3, with TRBD2 matching over 7 bases. TRBJ2-7 matches the DNA end more closely, so the J call is doubtful. The CDR3 sequence is 14 residues long. The germline V gene has CDR1 MGHDK and CDR2 SYGVNS. CDR3 sequence reads: CASSEWASGDEQYF. CDR3 bases: TGTGCCAGCAGTGAATGGGCTAGCGGTGACGAGCAGTACTTC.

Points on this clonotype: It may be a read error: a sequence one base away is much more abundant. This sequence joins TRBV7-3 and TRBJ1-6; the D gene is possibly TRBD1 (5 bases). V lost 3 bases and J lost 10, with 13 bases in between. Per germline, CDR1 SGHTA and CDR2 FQGTGA. The CDR3 extends over 14 amino acids. The CDR3 region has the DNA TGTGCCAGCAGCTTTCAAGGGGTGGACTCACCCCTCCACTTT. Residues: CASSFQGVDSPLHF.

This clonotype was observed many times. The V and J genes are TRBV3-1 and TRBJ1-1, with 7 bases fitting TRBD1. Germline loops: CDR1 LGHDT, CDR2 YNNKEL (reference sequence). The CDR3 loop spans 14 amino acids. With V trimmed by 3 bases and J by 1 base, 2 bases remained unmatched. The CDR3 loop is CASSQGQSNTEAFF. The CDR3 DNA reads as TGTGCCAGCAGCCAGGGACAGTCGAACACTGAAGCTTTCTTT.

This clonotype was seen a handful of times. The J gene is TRBJ1-6, the V gene TRBV20-1, with no clear D. V was pared by 6 bases and J by 14 bases, with 14 bases between. The CDR3 sequence is 11 residues long. Germline CDR1 reads DFQATT; CDR2 reads SNEGSKA (reference sequence). CDR3 in DNA: TGCAGTGCGATTAATCTGTTCGCCCTCCACTTT. It yields the protein CSAINLFALHF.

The sample holds many counts of this clonotype. The chain couples TRBV12-3 or TRBV12-4 to TRBJ2-2, with D possibly matching TRBD2 (6 bases). The CDR3 totals 16 residues. Between the trimmed V and J ends, which lost 3 bases and 9 bases, there was a span of 20 bases. The CDR3 here is CASSFRAGPGQRELFF. In DNA form, the CDR3 reads TGTGCCAGCAGTTTTAGGGCGGGACCGGGCCAGCGGGAGCTGTTTTTT.

The chain carries TRBV7-2 and TRBJ2-4, with D maybe TRBD1 (6 bases). This CDR3 is built from 16 residues. V was cut by 5 bases and J by 0 bases, with 14 bases left in between. CDR1 is SGHTA, CDR2 FQGNSA, per germline. As DNA, the CDR3 is TGTGCCAGCAGCCTCGGACAGATCCTAGCCAAAAACATTCAGTACTTC. This translates into CASSLGQILAKNIQYF.

The CDR3 protein is CASSESNSRHVRGGTYNEQFF. CDR3 bases: TGCGCCAGCAGTGAGTCGAACTCCCGACACGTTCGGGGGGGGACCTACAATGAGCAGTTCTTC. The chain is built from TRBV10-1 and TRBJ2-1; 8 bases map to TRBD2. With V trimmed by 0 bases and J by 2 bases, 18 bases remained unmatched. Looked up from germline, CDR1 is WNHNN and CDR2 is SYGVQD (reference sequence). CDR3 size: 21 residues.

On this clonotype: A much larger clone lies a single base off, so this may be a read error. The rearrangement joins TRBV6-5 to TRBJ2-3; unclear D gene. CDR1 and CDR2 from the germline V gene are MNHEY and SVGAGI. The CDR3 is 16 residues long. The CDR3 reads CASSYSRIPSTDTRYF. DNA for the CDR3: TGTGCCAGCAGTTACAGCCGCATACCATCCACAGATACGCGGTATTTT.

This chain connects TRBV6-2 or TRBV6-3 to TRBJ2-1; the D is unclear. CDR1 is MNHEY and CDR2 is SVGEGT in the germline V gene. The CDR3 consists of 15 residues. Trimming removed 2 bases from V and 0 bases from J, with 8 bases in between. The CDR3 loop is CASSYKGSSYNEQFF. CDR3 DNA: TGTGCCAGCAGTTACAAGGGAAGCTCCTACAATGAGCAGTTCTTC.

This clonotype was observed a handful of times. The chain links TRBV19 to TRBJ2-1, with 10 bases fitting TRBD2. This CDR3 has 15 residues. CDR1 and CDR2 from the germline V gene are LNHDA and SQIVND (reference sequence). The V and J ends lost 4 bases and 4 bases, in that order; junction bases with no gene match: 4. CDR3 in DNA: TGTGCCAGTAGTACGGGGACTAGCGTATACAATGAGCAGTTCTTC. Protein product: CASSTGTSVYNEQFF.

In its sample, this clonotype was seen many times. V is TRBV6-5 and J is TRBJ2-3; unclear D gene. Germline V lookup: CDR1 MNHEY, CDR2 SVGAGI. The CDR3 length is 16 residues. The V end lost 0 bases, the J end lost 4 bases, and 14 bases lay between the germline ends. CDR3 loop: CASSYSGLGKADTQYF. The CDR3 region has the DNA TGTGCCAGCAGTTACTCAGGGCTTGGGAAAGCAGATACGCAGTATTTT.

This clonotype showed up just a few times. The V call is TRBV20-1, the J call TRBJ1-3; no clear D. CDR1 and CDR2 from the germline V gene are DFQATT and SNEGSKA (reference sequence). The V and J ends lost 3 bases and 4 bases respectively, with 7 bases between them. This CDR3 has 12 amino acids. The CDR3 DNA sequence: TGCAGTGCTAGTCGCCGCGGAAACACCATATATTTT. This sequence encodes CSASRRGNTIYF.

The chain is built from TRBV6-1 and TRBJ2-1, with D perhaps assigned TRBD1 or TRBD2 (5 bases each). CDR3 length: 18 amino acids. Germline values: CDR1 MNHNS, CDR2 SASEGT. V was clipped by 6 bases and J by 6 bases, with 27 bases between them. The CDR3 nucleotides read TGTGCCAGCAGGAGGGTGGAGGTAGCCCTTCGGGACGGCAATGAGCAGTTCTTC. It is translated as CASRRVEVALRDGNEQFF.

The chain carries TRBV12-3 or TRBV12-4 and TRBJ2-3; D perhaps matches TRBD2 (7 bases). The CDR3 is made up of 16 amino acids. Trimming cost V 6 bases and J 6 bases, with 22 bases left between them. The CDR3 coding sequence is TGTGCCAGCAGCCGAGGGGGGGTTAGGGCAACGGATACGCAGTATTTT. Its translation is CASSRGGVRATDTQYF.

This clonotype was observed many times. V gene TRBV7-9 combines with J gene TRBJ1-2; no reliable D call. V lost 2 bases and J 6 bases, leaving 10 bases between the germline ends. The length of the CDR3 is 13 residues. The V gene's germline CDR1 is SEHNR and CDR2 FQNEAQ (reference sequence). The CDR3 protein is CASSLQGWDGYTF. The CDR3 coding sequence is TGTGCCAGCAGCTTACAAGGTTGGGATGGCTACACCTTC.

About this clonotype itself: A much more abundant neighbour one base away suggests this may be a read error. The V gene is TRBV28, the J gene TRBJ2-1; possibly TRBD2 for D (5 bases). Trimming stripped 3 bases from V and 12 bases from J, with 21 bases between. Germline V gene sequence: CDR1 MDHEN, CDR2 SYDVKM. CDR3 length: 15 amino acids. The CDR3 is CASSLGSAIPYGQFF. The CDR3 DNA reads as TGTGCCAGCAGTTTGGGGAGCGCCATCCCATATGGGCAGTTCTTC.

This clonotype was seen ten or more times. This chain uses TRBV12-3 or TRBV12-4 with TRBJ2-1; 12 bases align to TRBD2. The CDR3 is 15 amino acids. V was clipped by 3 bases and J by 15 bases; unmatched bases: 12. CDR3 nucleotide sequence: TGTGCCAGCAGTTTCGGGACTAGCGGGCTGGGGCCGCCGTTCTTC. Translated, it gives CASSFGTSGLGPPFF.